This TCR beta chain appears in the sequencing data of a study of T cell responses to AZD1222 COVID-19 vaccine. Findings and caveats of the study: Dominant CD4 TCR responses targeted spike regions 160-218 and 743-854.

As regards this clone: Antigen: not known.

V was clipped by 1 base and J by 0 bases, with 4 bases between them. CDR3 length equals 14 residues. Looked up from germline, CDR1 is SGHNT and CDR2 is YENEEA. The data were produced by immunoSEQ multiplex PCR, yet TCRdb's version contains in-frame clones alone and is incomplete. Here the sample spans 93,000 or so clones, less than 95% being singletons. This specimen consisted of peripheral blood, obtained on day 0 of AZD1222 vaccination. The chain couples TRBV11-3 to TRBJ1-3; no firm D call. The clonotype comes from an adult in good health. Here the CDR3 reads CASSLGDSGNTIYF. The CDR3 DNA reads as TGTGCCAGCAGCTTAGGGGACTCTGGAAACACCATATATTTT.